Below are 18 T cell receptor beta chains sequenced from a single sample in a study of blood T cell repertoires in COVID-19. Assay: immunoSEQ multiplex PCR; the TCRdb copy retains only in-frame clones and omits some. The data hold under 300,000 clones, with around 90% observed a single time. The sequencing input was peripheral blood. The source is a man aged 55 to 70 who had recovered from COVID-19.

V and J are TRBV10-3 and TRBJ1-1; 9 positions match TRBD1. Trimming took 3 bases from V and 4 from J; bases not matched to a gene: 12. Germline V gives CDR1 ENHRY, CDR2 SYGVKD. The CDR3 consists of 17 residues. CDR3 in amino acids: CAISDPPGTGKGTEAFF. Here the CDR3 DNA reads TGTGCCATCAGTGACCCCCCAGGGACAGGGAAGGGCACTGAAGCTTTCTTT.

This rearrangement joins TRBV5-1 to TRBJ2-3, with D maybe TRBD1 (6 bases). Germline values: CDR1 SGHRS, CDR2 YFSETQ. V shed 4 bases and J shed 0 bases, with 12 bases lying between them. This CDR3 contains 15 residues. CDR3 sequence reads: CASSGTSTSTDTQYF. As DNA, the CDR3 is TGCGCCAGCAGCGGGACATCCACTAGCACAGATACGCAGTATTTT.

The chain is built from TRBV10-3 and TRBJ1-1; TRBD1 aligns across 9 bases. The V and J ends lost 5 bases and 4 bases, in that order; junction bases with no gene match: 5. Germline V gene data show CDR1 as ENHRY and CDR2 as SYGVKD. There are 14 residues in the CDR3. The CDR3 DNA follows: TGTGCCATCAGTATACAGGGGGCGGGCACTGAAGCTTTCTTT. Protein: CAISIQGAGTEAFF.

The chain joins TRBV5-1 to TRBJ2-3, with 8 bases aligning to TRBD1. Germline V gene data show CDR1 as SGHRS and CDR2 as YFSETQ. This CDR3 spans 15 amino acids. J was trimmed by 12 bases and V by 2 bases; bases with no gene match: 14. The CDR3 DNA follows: TGCGCCAGCAGCTTCGGACAGGGACCGGGACCTTCTCAGTATTTT. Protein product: CASSFGQGPGPSQYF. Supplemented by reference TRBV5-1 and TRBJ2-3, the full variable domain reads KAGVTQTPRYLIKTRGQQVTLSCSPISGHRSVSWYQQTPGQGLQFLFEYFSETQRNKGNFPGRFSGRQFSNSRSEMNVSTLELGDSALYLCASSFGQGPGPSQYFGPGTRLTVL.

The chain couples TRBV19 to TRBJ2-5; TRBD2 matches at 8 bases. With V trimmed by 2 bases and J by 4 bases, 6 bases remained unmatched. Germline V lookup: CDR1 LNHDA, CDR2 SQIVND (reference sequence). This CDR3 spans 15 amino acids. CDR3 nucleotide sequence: TGTGCCAGTAGTATATCGGGGGGGCCCAGAGAGACCCAGTACTTC. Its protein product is CASSISGGPRETQYF.

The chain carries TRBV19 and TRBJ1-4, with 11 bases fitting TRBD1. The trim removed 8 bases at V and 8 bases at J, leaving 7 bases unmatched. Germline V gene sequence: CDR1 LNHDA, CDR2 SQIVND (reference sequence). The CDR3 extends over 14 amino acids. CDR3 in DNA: TGTGCCAGTCGACCGGACAGGGGGCGGGAAAAACTGTTTTTT. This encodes CASRPDRGREKLFF.

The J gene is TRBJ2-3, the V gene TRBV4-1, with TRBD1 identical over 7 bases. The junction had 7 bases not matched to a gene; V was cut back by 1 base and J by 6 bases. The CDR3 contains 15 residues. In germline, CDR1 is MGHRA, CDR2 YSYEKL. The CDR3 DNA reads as TGCGCCAGCAGCCAAGGGGGACAGCGAGGGGATACGCAGTATTTT. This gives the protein CASSQGGQRGDTQYF.

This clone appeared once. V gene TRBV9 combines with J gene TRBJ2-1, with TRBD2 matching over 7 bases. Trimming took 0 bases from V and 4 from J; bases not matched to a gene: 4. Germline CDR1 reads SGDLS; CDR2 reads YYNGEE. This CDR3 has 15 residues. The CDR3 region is CASSVVTGGYNEQFF. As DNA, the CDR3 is TGTGCCAGCAGCGTAGTAACGGGGGGTTACAATGAGCAGTTCTTC.

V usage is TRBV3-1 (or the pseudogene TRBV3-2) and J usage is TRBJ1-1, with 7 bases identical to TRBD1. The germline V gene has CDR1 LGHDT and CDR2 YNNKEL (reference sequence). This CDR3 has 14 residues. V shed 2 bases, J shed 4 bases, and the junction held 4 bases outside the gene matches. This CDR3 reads CASSQTGVITEAFF. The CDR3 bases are TGTGCCAGCAGCCAAACAGGGGTAATCACTGAAGCTTTCTTT.

The CDR3 loop is CASSQRQGLNYGYTF. The DNA of the CDR3 is TGTGCCAGCAGCCAACGACAGGGCCTTAACTATGGCTACACCTTC. The rearrangement joins TRBV21-1 to TRBJ1-2; the D call of TRBD1 is as the table states it, not checked on the DNA. TRBV21-1 is marked as a pseudogene. The CDR3 is made up of 15 amino acids.

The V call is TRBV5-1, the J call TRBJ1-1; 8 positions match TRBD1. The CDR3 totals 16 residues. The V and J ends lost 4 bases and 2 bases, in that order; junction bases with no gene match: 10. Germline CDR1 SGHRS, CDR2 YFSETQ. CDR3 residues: CASSESKTGANTEAFF. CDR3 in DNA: TGCGCCAGCAGCGAATCCAAGACAGGGGCTAACACTGAAGCTTTCTTT.

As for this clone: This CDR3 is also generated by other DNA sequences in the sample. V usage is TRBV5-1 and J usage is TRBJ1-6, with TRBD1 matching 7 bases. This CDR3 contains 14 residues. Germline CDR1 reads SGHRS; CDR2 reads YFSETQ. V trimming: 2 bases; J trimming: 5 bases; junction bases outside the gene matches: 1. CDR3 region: CASSFGTDNSPLHF. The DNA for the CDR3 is TGCGCCAGCAGCTTCGGGACAGATAATTCACCCCTCCACTTT.

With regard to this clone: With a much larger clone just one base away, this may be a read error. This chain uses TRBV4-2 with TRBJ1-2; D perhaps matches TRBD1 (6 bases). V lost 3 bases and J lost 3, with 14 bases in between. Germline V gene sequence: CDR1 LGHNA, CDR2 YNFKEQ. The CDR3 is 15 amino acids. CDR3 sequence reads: CASSHEAGVYYGYTF. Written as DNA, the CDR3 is TGTGCCAGCAGCCACGAGGCAGGGGTGTACTATGGCTACACCTTC.

This CDR3 is CASSVLGAGEETQYF. CDR3 in DNA: TGTGCCAGCAGCGTCCTAGGGGCGGGGGAAGAGACCCAGTACTTC. The chain employs TRBV7-9 and TRBJ2-5; 7 bases agree with TRBD2. V lost 5 bases to trimming and J lost 3 bases; unmatched junction nucleotides: 9. Germline loops: CDR1 SEHNR, CDR2 FQNEAQ (reference sequence). The CDR3 is 15 amino acids.

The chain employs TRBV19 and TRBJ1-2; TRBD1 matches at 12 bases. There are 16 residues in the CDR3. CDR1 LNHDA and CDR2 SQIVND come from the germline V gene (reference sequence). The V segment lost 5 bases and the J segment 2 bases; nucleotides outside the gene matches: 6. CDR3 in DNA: TGTGCCAGTAGTCCTCTGGGACAGGGGGCGAACTATGGCTACACCTTC. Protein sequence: CASSPLGQGANYGYTF.

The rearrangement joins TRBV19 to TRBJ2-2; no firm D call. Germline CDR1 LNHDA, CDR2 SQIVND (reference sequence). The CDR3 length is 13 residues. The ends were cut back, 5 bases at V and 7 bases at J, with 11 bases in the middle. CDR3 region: CASSLGRYGELFF. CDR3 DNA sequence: TGTGCCAGTAGTCTTGGGCGATACGGGGAGCTGTTTTTT.

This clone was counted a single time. The CDR3 protein is CASTFQSGSGNTIYF. CDR3 sequence (DNA): TGTGCCAGCACCTTTCAATCGGGCTCTGGAAACACCATATATTTT. The chain combines TRBV2 with TRBJ1-3; D is undetermined. The germline V gene encodes CDR1 SNHLY and CDR2 FYNNEI. The V and J ends lost 7 bases and 0 bases respectively, with 13 bases between them. The CDR3 has 15 residues. The variable domain in full, with the rest retrieved from reference TRBV2 and TRBJ1-3, is EPEVTQTPSHQVTQMGQEVILRCVPISNHLYFYWYRQILGQKVEFLVSFYNNEISEKSEIFDDQFSVERPDGSNFTLKIRSTKLEDSAMYFCASTFQSGSGNTIYFGEGSWLTVV.

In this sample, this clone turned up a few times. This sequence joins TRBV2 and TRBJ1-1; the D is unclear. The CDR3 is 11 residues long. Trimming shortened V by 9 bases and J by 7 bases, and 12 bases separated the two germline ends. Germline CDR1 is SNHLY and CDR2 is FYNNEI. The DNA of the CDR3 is TGTGCCAGTTCCCCGGTTGGTGAAGCTTTCTTT. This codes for CASSPVGEAFF.